This TCR beta chain was sequenced for a study of blood T cell repertoires in COVID-19. Per the study methods: Reference gene primer amplification yielded estimated nucleated cell counts. The table came from immunoSEQ multiplex PCR; TCRdb's copy has only in-frame clones and leaves some out. V and J calls and clone size are given by that table; D and trimming were obtained from the DNA. This repertoire shows approximately 280,000 clones, over 75% found once; its top ten account for roughly an eighth. Germline lookup yields CDR1 SGDLS and CDR2 YYNGEE. The CDR3 totals 14 residues. The V and J ends lost 3 bases and 1 base respectively, with 8 bases between them.

The chain has TRBV9 and TRBJ2-1; a possible D gene is TRBD2 (6 bases). The sequenced material came from peripheral blood. The TCR originated in a woman aged 55-69 years with acute or convalescent COVID-19. The CDR3 loop reads CASSEGTSYNEQFF. For the CDR3, the DNA is TGTGCCAGCAGCGAGGGGACTTCCTACAATGAGCAGTTCTTC.